Presented here are 7 T cell receptor beta chains from one specimen sequenced in a study of blood T cell repertoires in COVID-19. Here immunoSEQ multiplex PCR was the method, and the copy in TCRdb shows in-frame clones only, minus some. The sample has some 150,000 clones, around 84% seen once. Sequencing was performed on peripheral blood. These receptors were obtained from a man between 40 and 49 years old with acute or convalescent COVID-19.

CDR3 residues: CASSPRDFYNEQFF. For the CDR3, the DNA is TGCGCCAGCAGCCCTCGGGACTTTTACAATGAGCAGTTCTTC. This chain joins TRBV5-1 and TRBJ2-1; weak D call: TRBD2 (6 bases). Looked up from germline, CDR1 is SGHRS and CDR2 is YFSETQ. This CDR3 has 14 amino acids. V lost 4 bases and J 4 bases, leaving 12 bases between the germline ends.

The chain links TRBV3-1 (or the pseudogene TRBV3-2) to TRBJ2-3; D is perhaps TRBD1 (7 bases). From germline, CDR1 is LGHDT and CDR2 YNNKEL (reference sequence). Trimming left V 4 bases short and J 10 bases short, with 18 bases between. The CDR3 spans 14 residues. In nucleotides, the CDR3 is TGTGCCAGCAGCCTTCGGGGGACAGTCGGGGCGCAGTATTTT. Translated: CASSLRGTVGAQYF.

The chain is built from TRBV7-2 and TRBJ1-1; D perhaps matches TRBD1 (5 bases). The germline gives CDR1 SGHTA, CDR2 FQGNSA. The CDR3 has 14 residues. The V end was cut by 3 bases, the J end by 0 bases, with 8 bases between. The CDR3 sequence is CASSFSQVNTEAFF. The CDR3 coding sequence is TGTGCCAGCAGCTTCTCACAGGTGAACACTGAAGCTTTCTTT.

V usage is TRBV30 and J usage is TRBJ2-2; D not resolved. The CDR3 has 14 amino acids. Germline V gene data show CDR1 as GTSNPN and CDR2 as SVGIG (reference sequence). V dropped 3 bases and J dropped 13 bases, with 21 bases sitting between them. CDR3 DNA: TGTGCCTGGAGCGTAGATAGGCAGCGCTTGGTGCTGTTTTTT. It is translated as CAWSVDRQRLVLFF.

This chain connects TRBV30 to TRBJ1-1; D is possibly TRBD1 (5 bases). V lost 5 bases and J lost 2, with 12 bases in between. Looked up from germline, CDR1 is GTSNPN and CDR2 is SVGIG (reference sequence). The CDR3 is 13 amino acids. In DNA form, the CDR3 reads TGTGCCTGGTCCCAAGGGGTTAACACTGAAGCTTTCTTT. Its translation: CAWSQGVNTEAFF. The full variable domain, in which reference TRBV30 and TRBJ1-1 provide the parts outside the CDR3, is SQTIHQWPATLVQPVGSPLSLECTVEGTSNPNLYWYRQAAGRGLQLLFYSVGIGQISSEVPQNLSASRPQDRQFILSSKKLLLSDSGFYLCAWSQGVNTEAFFGQGTRLTVV.

The J gene is TRBJ1-1, the V gene TRBV5-1; D not resolved. V lost 2 bases and J 1 base, leaving 9 bases between the germline ends. The CDR3 runs to 14 residues. Germline values: CDR1 SGHRS, CDR2 YFSETQ. The CDR3 sequence is CASSFGNPNTEAFF. The CDR3 DNA sequence: TGCGCCAGCAGCTTCGGTAATCCGAACACTGAAGCTTTCTTT.

V and J are TRBV5-1 and TRBJ2-7, with D possibly being TRBD1 (5 bases). CDR3 size: 15 residues. Germline V gene data show CDR1 as SGHRS and CDR2 as YFSETQ. Trimming cost V 2 bases and J 1 base, with 13 bases left between them. The CDR3 nucleotides are TGCGCCAGCAGCTTATCAGGGTTCGTTTCCTACGAGCAGTACTTC. Residues: CASSLSGFVSYEQYF.